A selection of T cell receptor beta chains follows, all from one sample in a study of T-cell memory formation after mild COVID-19. MiXCR, run by TCRdb on the 5' RACE reads, gives a single entry per CDR3 protein. The sample has 110,000 or so distinct CDR3 sequences; 22% are singletons. Sequencing was done on a sample of PBMCs or a T cell subset sorted from them (not recorded which). The receptor set was obtained from a man younger than 30 who had mild COVID-19 (a few samples of this study predate the infection). Cell type and time point are not known. CDR3s include the opening cysteine and the closing phenylalanine or tryptophan. The order of the fields is V gene, D gene, J gene, clone size, CDR3 protein, CDR3 DNA. The D gene is left open where the match is weak. Clone size is not always given. Where it is, it says once, few, many or a class for expanded clones.

v_gene: TRBV7-2
d_gene: -
j_gene: TRBJ1-6
abundance: once
CDR3aa: CASSFPSYNSPLHF
CDR3nt: TGTGCCAGCAGCTTCCCCTCCTATAATTCACCCCTCCACTTT

v_gene: TRBV29-1
d_gene: TRBD1
j_gene: TRBJ2-3
abundance: -
CDR3aa: CSVATGDPTDTQYF
CDR3nt: TGCAGCGTGGCGACAGGGGACCCCACAGATACGCAGTATTTT

v_gene: TRBV7-8
d_gene: -
j_gene: TRBJ2-1
abundance: few
CDR3aa: CASSTGPAIGNEQFF
CDR3nt: TGTGCCAGCAGCACCGGCCCTGCGATCGGCAATGAGCAGTTCTTC

v_gene: TRBV11-2
d_gene: -
j_gene: TRBJ2-5
abundance: few
CDR3aa: CASSFTGFRETQYF
CDR3nt: TGTGCCAGCAGCTTTACAGGGTTTCGAGAGACCCAGTACTTC

v_gene: TRBV4-1
d_gene: TRBD1
j_gene: TRBJ2-7
abundance: -
CDR3aa: CASSAGGTDEQYF
CDR3nt: TGCGCCAGCAGCGCAGGGGGAACGGACGAGCAGTACTTC

v_gene: TRBV15
d_gene: -
j_gene: TRBJ1-2
abundance: -
CDR3aa: CATSRDPAYRVGDYGYTF
CDR3nt: TGTGCCACCAGCAGAGACCCCGCCTACAGGGTCGGGGACTATGGCTACACCTTC

v_gene: TRBV29-1
d_gene: -
j_gene: TRBJ2-5
abundance: few
CDR3aa: CSVSSQETQYF
CDR3nt: TGCAGCGTTTCCTCACAAGAGACCCAGTACTTC

v_gene: TRBV15
d_gene: -
j_gene: TRBJ2-7
abundance: few
CDR3aa: CATSPGRDGYEQYF
CDR3nt: TGTGCCACCAGTCCCGGCAGGGATGGCTACGAGCAGTACTTC

v_gene: TRBV12-2
d_gene: -
j_gene: TRBJ2-3
abundance: -
CDR3aa: CASRPLSEITDTQYF
CDR3nt: TGTGCAAGTCGCCCCCTCTCTGAAATAACAGATACGCAGTATTTT

v_gene: TRBV15
d_gene: -
j_gene: TRBJ1-4
abundance: many
CDR3aa: CATSREGGLNEKLFF
CDR3nt: TGTGCCACCAGCAGAGAGGGCGGACTGAATGAAAAACTGTTTTTT

v_gene: TRBV6-2/TRBV6-3
d_gene: -
j_gene: TRBJ1-5
abundance: -
CDR3aa: CASSRVGRQQPQHF
CDR3nt: TGTGCCAGCAGCCGAGTCGGGAGGCAACAGCCCCAGCATTTT

v_gene: TRBV15
d_gene: -
j_gene: TRBJ1-2
abundance: -
CDR3aa: CATSRESDYGYTF
CDR3nt: TGTGCCACCAGCAGAGAATCTGACTATGGCTACACCTTC

v_gene: TRBV7-2
d_gene: -
j_gene: TRBJ1-5
abundance: -
CDR3aa: CASSFLTGNNQPQHF
CDR3nt: TGTGCCAGCAGCTTTTTAACAGGGAACAATCAGCCCCAGCATTTT

v_gene: TRBV4-1
d_gene: -
j_gene: TRBJ2-1
abundance: few
CDR3aa: CASSRGEVDFYNEQFF
CDR3nt: TGCGCCAGCAGCCGAGGTGAGGTGGATTTCTACAATGAGCAGTTCTTC

v_gene: TRBV7-8
d_gene: -
j_gene: TRBJ2-5
abundance: -
CDR3aa: CASSSPGHFSETQYF
CDR3nt: TGTGCCAGCAGCTCGCCGGGACATTTTTCGGAGACCCAGTACTTC

v_gene: TRBV7-3
d_gene: -
j_gene: TRBJ2-2
abundance: few
CDR3aa: CASSLTGLIGGELFF
CDR3nt: TGTGCCAGCAGCCTTACTGGACTAATCGGGGGGGAGCTGTTTTTT

v_gene: TRBV27
d_gene: -
j_gene: TRBJ2-7
abundance: many
CDR3aa: CASSFNSYEQYF
CDR3nt: TGTGCCAGCAGTTTTAACTCCTACGAGCAGTACTTC

v_gene: TRBV19
d_gene: -
j_gene: TRBJ2-1
abundance: many
CDR3aa: CASSIGWGHEQFF
CDR3nt: TGTGCCAGTAGTATCGGCTGGGGCCATGAGCAGTTCTTC

v_gene: TRBV7-6
d_gene: TRBD1
j_gene: TRBJ2-7
abundance: -
CDR3aa: CASSAGQGAYEQYF
CDR3nt: TGTGCCAGCAGCGCTGGACAGGGGGCCTACGAGCAGTACTTC

v_gene: TRBV10-3
d_gene: TRBD2
j_gene: TRBJ2-5
abundance: -
CDR3aa: CAISPGGTETQYF
CDR3nt: TGTGCCATCAGTCCCGGGGGGACCGAGACCCAGTACTTC

v_gene: TRBV4-1
d_gene: -
j_gene: TRBJ2-6
abundance: -
CDR3aa: CASSQSSGANVLTF
CDR3nt: TGCGCCAGCAGCCAGTCCTCTGGGGCCAACGTCCTGACTTTC

v_gene: TRBV18
d_gene: -
j_gene: TRBJ1-3
abundance: few
CDR3aa: CASFGSSSGNTIYF
CDR3nt: TGTGCCAGCTTCGGGTCGAGCTCTGGAAACACCATATATTTT

v_gene: TRBV5-1
d_gene: -
j_gene: TRBJ2-1
abundance: few
CDR3aa: CASSDPPGEQFF
CDR3nt: TGCGCCAGCAGCGACCCTCCTGGGGAGCAGTTCTTC

v_gene: TRBV12-3/TRBV12-4
d_gene: -
j_gene: TRBJ1-1
abundance: few
CDR3aa: CASSLNSYTEAFF
CDR3nt: TGTGCCAGCAGTTTAAACAGTTACACTGAAGCTTTCTTT

v_gene: TRBV12-3/TRBV12-4
d_gene: -
j_gene: TRBJ2-5
abundance: few
CDR3aa: CASQGEETQYF
CDR3nt: TGTGCCAGCCAGGGTGAAGAGACCCAGTACTTC

v_gene: TRBV6-2/TRBV6-3
d_gene: TRBD2
j_gene: TRBJ2-1
abundance: few
CDR3aa: CASSPGRGSYNEQFF
CDR3nt: TGTGCCAGCAGCCCGGGGAGGGGCTCCTACAATGAGCAGTTCTTC

v_gene: TRBV29-1
d_gene: -
j_gene: TRBJ1-2
abundance: -
CDR3aa: CSVAGSAGGGYTF
CDR3nt: TGCAGCGTTGCGGGCAGCGCTGGGGGTGGCTACACCTTC

v_gene: TRBV9
d_gene: TRBD2
j_gene: TRBJ2-2
abundance: few
CDR3aa: CASSAGGGTGELFF
CDR3nt: TGTGCCAGCAGCGCTGGGGGGGGCACCGGGGAGCTGTTTTTT

v_gene: TRBV30
d_gene: -
j_gene: TRBJ2-7
abundance: -
CDR3aa: CAWSTWTRPYEQYF
CDR3nt: TGTGCCTGGAGTACCTGGACACGGCCCTACGAGCAGTACTTC

v_gene: TRBV10-3
d_gene: -
j_gene: TRBJ1-5
abundance: few
CDR3aa: CAISDWEKQPQHF
CDR3nt: TGTGCCATCAGTGACTGGGAGAAGCAGCCCCAGCATTTT

v_gene: TRBV29-1
d_gene: -
j_gene: TRBJ1-4
abundance: -
CDR3aa: CSGRDGDEKLFF
CDR3nt: TGCAGCGGCCGGGACGGAGATGAAAAACTGTTTTTT